This T cell receptor (beta chain) emerged from a study of CD8 T cells in ankylosing spondylitis. Study-level points and caveats: Disease-linked clones reportedly showed significant enrichment in matched ankylosing spondylitis synovial fluid. Earlier reports found some motif variants in synovial fluid and blood in reactive arthritis. What appeared characteristic of ankylosing spondylitis blood was a TCR beta motif of under 10 highly homologous variants. CD8+ by phenotype, disease-linked clones were relatively rare in peripheral blood.

Libraries for TCR beta were made by quantitative 5'-RACE with molecular barcodes. A single record per CDR3 protein comes from TCRdb applying MiXCR to the 5' RACE reads. The sample consists of about 540,000 distinct CDR3 sequences, approximately 11% of them appearing once. This clonotype was counted many times. Its antigen is still unknown. The CDR3 has 13 residues. V lost 3 bases to trimming and J lost 7 bases, with 13 bases between them. This TCR was sampled from a male donor with ankylosing spondylitis. Sequenced input: blood, either unsorted or a sorted T cell fraction (not recorded which). The V gene is TRBV12-3 or TRBV12-4, the J gene TRBJ2-7, with D possibly being TRBD1 or TRBD2 (5 bases each). DNA of the CDR3: TGTGCCAGCAGTTTGGGGCTAGCCGGGGAGCAGTACTTC. Translation gives CASSLGLAGEQYF.